This TCR beta chain was observed in a study of cytomegalovirus exposure and HLA in healthy donors. The CDR3 is made up of 15 amino acids. Germline-derived CDR1 and CDR2 are MNHEY and SVGAGI. Between the trimmed V and J ends, which lost 6 bases and 0 bases, there was a span of 12 bases. Clones were sequenced by immunoSEQ multiplex PCR, and TCRdb holds only the in-frame ones, with some missing. The repertoire holds 50,000 to 70,000 clones, with 85% to 95% as singletons. The sequencing input was PBMCs. This sequence originates from a woman younger than 35 in good health and CMV-seropositive. This chain connects TRBV6-5 to TRBJ1-5; D might be TRBD1 (5 bases). CDR3 loop: CASRVGGHSNQPQHF. CDR3 DNA sequence: TGTGCCAGCAGGGTGGGGGGTCATAGCAATCAGCCCCAGCATTTT.